Sequencing of this T cell receptor beta chain was carried out in a study of molecular identifiers for immune sequencing clone quantification. The bulk TCR libraries were made with methods described before and with listed TCR primers. MiXCR, run by TCRdb on the PCR reads, gives a single entry per CDR3 protein. The sample lists hundreds of thousands of distinct CDR3 sequences, over 25% occurring once. Libraries used roughly 20,000 to 1,000,000 sorted naive CD8 T cells and 10%, 30% or 50% RNA input. Naive CD8 T cell sorting was performed on the CD8+CD4-CCR7+CD45RA+ phenotype. This sequence originates from a human donor in good health. Some libraries in this study had Jurkat cell RNA spiked in. Sequencing was done on a sample of naive CD8+ T cells from blood, with Jurkat cell RNA spiked in. Subset defined: FACS-sorted CD8+CD4-CCR7+CD45RA+ naive T cells.

The CDR3 DNA is TGTGCCAGCAGCCTTATCCCGACCGAAATTAGCACAGATACGCAGTATTTT. Its translation is CASSLIPTEISTDTQYF. The rearrangement links TRBV27 to TRBJ2-3; no reliable D call. V lost 6 bases and J 0 bases, leaving 19 bases between the germline ends. This CDR3 has 17 residues. In germline, CDR1 is MNHEY, CDR2 SMNVEV (reference sequence).